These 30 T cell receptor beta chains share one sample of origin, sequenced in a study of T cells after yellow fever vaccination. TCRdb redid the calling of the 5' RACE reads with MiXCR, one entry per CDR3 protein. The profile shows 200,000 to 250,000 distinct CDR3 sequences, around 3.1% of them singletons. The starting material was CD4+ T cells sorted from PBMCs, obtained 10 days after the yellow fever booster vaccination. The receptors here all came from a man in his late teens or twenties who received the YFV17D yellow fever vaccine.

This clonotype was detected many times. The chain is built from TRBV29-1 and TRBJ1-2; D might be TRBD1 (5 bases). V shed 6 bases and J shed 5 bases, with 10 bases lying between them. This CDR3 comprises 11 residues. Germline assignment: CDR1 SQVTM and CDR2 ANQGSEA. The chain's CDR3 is CSVQGGYGYTF. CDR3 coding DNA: TGCAGCGTCCAGGGAGGGTATGGCTACACCTTC.

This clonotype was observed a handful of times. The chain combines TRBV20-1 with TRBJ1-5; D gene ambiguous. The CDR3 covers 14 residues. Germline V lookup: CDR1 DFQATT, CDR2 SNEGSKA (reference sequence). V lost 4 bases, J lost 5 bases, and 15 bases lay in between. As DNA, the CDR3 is TGCAGTGCTACCGGTAGGGCGGGCGATCAGCCCCAGCATTTT. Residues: CSATGRAGDQPQHF.

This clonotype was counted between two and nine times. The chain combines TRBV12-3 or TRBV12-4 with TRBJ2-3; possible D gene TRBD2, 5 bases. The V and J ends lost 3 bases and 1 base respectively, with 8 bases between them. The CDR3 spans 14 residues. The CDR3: CASSFARGTDTQYF. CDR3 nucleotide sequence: TGTGCCAGCAGTTTCGCGCGGGGCACAGATACGCAGTATTTT.

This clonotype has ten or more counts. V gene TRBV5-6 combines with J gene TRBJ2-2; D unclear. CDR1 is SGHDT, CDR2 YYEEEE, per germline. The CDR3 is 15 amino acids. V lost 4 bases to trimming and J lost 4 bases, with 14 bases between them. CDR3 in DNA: TGTGCCAGCAGCATCGGCCCCGTCTCCACCGGGGAGCTGTTTTTT. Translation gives CASSIGPVSTGELFF.

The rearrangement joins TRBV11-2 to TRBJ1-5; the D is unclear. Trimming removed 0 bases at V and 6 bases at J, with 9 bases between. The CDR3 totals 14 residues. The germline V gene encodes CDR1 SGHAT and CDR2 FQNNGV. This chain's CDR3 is CASSLDRVSQPQHF. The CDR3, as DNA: TGTGCCAGCAGCTTAGATCGAGTGTCTCAGCCCCAGCATTTT.

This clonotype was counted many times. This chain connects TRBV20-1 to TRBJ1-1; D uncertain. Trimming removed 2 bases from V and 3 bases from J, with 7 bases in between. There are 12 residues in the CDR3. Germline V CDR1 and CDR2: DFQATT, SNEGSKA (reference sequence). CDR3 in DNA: TGCAGTGCTAGACGGCCGGACACTGAAGCTTTCTTT. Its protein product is CSARRPDTEAFF.

The CDR3 nucleotides read TGTGCCAGCTCACGTACTATTAACTCTGGGGCCAACGTCCTGACTTTC. Protein product: CASSRTINSGANVLTF. The chain uses TRBV18 and TRBJ2-6; D remains unclear. The CDR3 is made up of 16 amino acids. The V gene's germline CDR1 is KGHSH and CDR2 LQKENI. Trimming stripped 4 bases from V and 0 bases from J, with 10 bases between.

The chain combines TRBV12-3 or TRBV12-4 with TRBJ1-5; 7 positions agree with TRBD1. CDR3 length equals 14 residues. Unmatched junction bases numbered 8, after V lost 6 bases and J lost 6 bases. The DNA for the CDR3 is TGTGCCAGCAGCACAGGGGCTTACAGTCAGCCCCAGCATTTT. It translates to CASSTGAYSQPQHF.

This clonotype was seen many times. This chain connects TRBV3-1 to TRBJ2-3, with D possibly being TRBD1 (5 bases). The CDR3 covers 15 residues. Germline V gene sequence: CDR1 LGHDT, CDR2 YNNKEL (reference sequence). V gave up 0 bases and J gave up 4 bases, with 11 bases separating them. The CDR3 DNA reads TGTGCCAGCAGCCAAGACGTTGCCAGGGCAGATACGCAGTATTTT. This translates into CASSQDVARADTQYF.

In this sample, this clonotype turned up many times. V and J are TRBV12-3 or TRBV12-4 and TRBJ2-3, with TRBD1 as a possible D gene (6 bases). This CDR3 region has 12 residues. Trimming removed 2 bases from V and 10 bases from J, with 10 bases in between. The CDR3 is CASSLTGYPQYF. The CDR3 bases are TGTGCCAGCAGTTTAACAGGGTACCCGCAGTATTTT.

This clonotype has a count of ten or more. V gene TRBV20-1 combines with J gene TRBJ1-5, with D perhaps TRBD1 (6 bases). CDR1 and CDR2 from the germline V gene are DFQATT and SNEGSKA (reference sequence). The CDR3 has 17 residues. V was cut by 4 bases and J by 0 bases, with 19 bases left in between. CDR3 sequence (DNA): TGCAGTGCTACTCAAACCAGGGGAGCTTATAGCAATCAGCCCCAGCATTTT. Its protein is CSATQTRGAYSNQPQHF.

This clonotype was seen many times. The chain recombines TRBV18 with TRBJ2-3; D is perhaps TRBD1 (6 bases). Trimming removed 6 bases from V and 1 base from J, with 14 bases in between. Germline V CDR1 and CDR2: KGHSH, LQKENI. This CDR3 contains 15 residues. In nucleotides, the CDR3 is TGTGCCAGCTCCCAAGAACAGGGCCGCACAGATACGCAGTATTTT. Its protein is CASSQEQGRTDTQYF.

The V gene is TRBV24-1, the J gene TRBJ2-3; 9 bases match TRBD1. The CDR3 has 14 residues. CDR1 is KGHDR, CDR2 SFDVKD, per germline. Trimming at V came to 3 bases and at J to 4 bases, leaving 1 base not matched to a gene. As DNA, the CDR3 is TGTGCCACCAGTGATACAGGGGGCGCAGATACGCAGTATTTT. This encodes CATSDTGGADTQYF.

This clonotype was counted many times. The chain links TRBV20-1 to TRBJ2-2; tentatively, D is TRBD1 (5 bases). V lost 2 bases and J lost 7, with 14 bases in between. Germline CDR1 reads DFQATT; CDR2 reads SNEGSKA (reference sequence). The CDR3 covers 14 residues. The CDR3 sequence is CSARIQGRIGELFF. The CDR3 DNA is TGCAGTGCTAGAATCCAGGGTCGGATCGGGGAGCTGTTTTTT.

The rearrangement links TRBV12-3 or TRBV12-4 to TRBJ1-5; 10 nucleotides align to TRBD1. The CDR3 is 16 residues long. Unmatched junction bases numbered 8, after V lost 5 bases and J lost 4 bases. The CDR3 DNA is TGTGCCAGCAGTCCGGATCGGGGACAGGGGAATCAGCCCCAGCATTTT. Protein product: CASSPDRGQGNQPQHF.

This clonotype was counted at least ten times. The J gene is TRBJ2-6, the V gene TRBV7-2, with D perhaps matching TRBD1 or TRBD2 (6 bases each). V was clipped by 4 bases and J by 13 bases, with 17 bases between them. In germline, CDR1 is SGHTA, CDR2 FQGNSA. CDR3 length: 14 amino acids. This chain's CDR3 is CASSSQTGLYVLTF. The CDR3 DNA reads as TGTGCCAGCAGCTCGCAGACAGGACTATATGTCCTGACTTTC.

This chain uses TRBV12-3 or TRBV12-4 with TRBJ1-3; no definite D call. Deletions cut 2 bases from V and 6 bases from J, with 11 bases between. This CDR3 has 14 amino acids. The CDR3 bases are TGTGCCAGCAGTTTAAGGGTCGGTGAAAACACCATATATTTT. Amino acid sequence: CASSLRVGENTIYF.

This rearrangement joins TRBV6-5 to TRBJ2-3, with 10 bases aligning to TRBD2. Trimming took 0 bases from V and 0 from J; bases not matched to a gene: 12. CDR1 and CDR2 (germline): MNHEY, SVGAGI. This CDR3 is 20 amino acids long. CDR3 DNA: TGTGCCAGCAGTTACTCCCTACTTACGGTAGCGGGGGGAAGCACAGATACGCAGTATTTT. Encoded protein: CASSYSLLTVAGGSTDTQYF.

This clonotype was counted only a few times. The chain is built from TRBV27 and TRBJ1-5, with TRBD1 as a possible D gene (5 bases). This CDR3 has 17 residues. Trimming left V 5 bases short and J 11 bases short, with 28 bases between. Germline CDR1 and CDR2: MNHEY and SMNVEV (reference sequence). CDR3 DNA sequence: TGTGCCAGCAGTCCTATGGGGCTCTTGCGGCAGGACATGGCCCAGCATTTT. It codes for CASSPMGLLRQDMAQHF.

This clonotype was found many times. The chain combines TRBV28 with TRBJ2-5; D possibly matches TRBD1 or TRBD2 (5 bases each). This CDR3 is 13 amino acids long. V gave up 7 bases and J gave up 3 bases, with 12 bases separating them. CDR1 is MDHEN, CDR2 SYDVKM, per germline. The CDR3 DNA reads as TGTGCCAGCACATGGGGGACCAAAGAGACCCAGTACTTC. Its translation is CASTWGTKETQYF.

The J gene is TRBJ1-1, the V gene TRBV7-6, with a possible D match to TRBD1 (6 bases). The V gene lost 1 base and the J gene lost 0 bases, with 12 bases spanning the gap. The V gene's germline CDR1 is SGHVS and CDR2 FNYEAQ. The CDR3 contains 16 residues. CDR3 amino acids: CASSLGVTGLNTEAFF. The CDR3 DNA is TGTGCCAGCAGCTTAGGGGTAACAGGGTTGAACACTGAAGCTTTCTTT. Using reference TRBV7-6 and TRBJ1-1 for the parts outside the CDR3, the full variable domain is GAGVSQSPRYKVTKRGQDVALRCDPISGHVSLYWYRQALGQGPEFLTYFNYEAQQDKSGLPNDRFSAERPEGSISTLTIQRTEQRDSAMYRCASSLGVTGLNTEAFFGQGTRLTVV.

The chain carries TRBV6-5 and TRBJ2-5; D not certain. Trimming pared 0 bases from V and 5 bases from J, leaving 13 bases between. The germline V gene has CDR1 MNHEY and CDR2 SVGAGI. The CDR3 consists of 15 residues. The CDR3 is CASSYSGVVGETQYF. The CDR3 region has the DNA TGTGCCAGCAGTTACTCGGGCGTGGTTGGCGAGACCCAGTACTTC.

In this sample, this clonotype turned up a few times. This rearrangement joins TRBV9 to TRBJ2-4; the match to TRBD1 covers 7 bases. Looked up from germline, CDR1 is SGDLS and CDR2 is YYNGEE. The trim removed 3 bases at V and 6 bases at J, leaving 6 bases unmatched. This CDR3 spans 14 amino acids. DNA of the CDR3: TGTGCCAGCAGCGAAGGGAACAGGGGAAACATTCAGTACTTC. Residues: CASSEGNRGNIQYF. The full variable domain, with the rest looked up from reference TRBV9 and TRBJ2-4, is DSGVTQTPKHLITATGQRVTLRCSPRSGDLSVYWYQQSLDQGLQFLIQYYNGEERAKGNILERFSAQQFPDLHSELNLSSLELGDSALYFCASSEGNRGNIQYFGAGTRLSVL.

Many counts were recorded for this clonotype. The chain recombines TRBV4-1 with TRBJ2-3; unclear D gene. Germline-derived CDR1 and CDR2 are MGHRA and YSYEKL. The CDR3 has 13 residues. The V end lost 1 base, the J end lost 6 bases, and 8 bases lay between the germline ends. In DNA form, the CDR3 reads TGCGCCAGCAGCCAAGGTGGGGTGGATACGCAGTATTTT. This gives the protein CASSQGGVDTQYF.

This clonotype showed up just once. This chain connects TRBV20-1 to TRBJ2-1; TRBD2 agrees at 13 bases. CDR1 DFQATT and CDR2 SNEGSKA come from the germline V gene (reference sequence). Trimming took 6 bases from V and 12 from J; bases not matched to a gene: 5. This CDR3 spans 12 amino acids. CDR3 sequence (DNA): TGCAGTGCAAAAGGACTAGCGGGGGCGCAGTTCTTC. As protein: CSAKGLAGAQFF.

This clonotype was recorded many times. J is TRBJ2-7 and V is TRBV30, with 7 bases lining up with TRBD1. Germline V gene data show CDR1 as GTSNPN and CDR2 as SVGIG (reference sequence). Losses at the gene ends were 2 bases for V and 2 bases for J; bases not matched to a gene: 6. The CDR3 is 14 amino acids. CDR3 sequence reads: CAWSKRQGTYEQYF. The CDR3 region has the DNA TGTGCCTGGAGTAAAAGACAGGGTACCTACGAGCAGTACTTC.

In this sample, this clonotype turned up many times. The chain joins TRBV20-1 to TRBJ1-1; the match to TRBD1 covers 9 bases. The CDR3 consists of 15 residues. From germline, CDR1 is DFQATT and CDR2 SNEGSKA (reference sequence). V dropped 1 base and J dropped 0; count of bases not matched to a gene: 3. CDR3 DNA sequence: TGCAGTGCTAGAGCCGGGACAGGGTTGAACACTGAAGCTTTCTTT. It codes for CSARAGTGLNTEAFF.

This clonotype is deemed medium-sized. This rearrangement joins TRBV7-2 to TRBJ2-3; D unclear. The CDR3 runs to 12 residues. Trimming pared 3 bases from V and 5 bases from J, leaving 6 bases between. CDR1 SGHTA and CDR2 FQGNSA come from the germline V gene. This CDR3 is CASSFLRDTQYF. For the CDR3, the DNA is TGTGCCAGCAGCTTCCTAAGAGATACGCAGTATTTT. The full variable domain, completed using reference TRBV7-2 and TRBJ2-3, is GAGVSQSPSNKVTEKGKDVELRCDPISGHTALYWYRQSLGQGLEFLIYFQGNSAPDKSGLPSDRFSAERTGGSVSTLTIQRTQQEDSAVYLCASSFLRDTQYFGPGTRLTVL.

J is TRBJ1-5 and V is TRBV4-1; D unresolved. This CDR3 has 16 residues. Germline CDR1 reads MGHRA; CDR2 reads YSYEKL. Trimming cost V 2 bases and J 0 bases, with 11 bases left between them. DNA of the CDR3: TGCGCCAGCAGCCAATGGGCAGATAATAGCAATCAGCCCCAGCATTTT. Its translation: CASSQWADNSNQPQHF.

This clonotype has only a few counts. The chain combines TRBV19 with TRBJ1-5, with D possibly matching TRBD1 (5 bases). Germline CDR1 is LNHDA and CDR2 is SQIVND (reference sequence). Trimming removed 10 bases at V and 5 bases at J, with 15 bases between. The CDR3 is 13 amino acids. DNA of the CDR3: TGTGCCACCAGGGCGTTTTCTGATCAGCCCCAGCATTTT. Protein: CATRAFSDQPQHF. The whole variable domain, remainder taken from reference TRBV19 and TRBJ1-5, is DGGITQSPKYLFRKEGQNVTLSCEQNLNHDAMYWYRQDPGQGLRLIYYSQIVNDFQKGDIAEGYSVSREKKESFPLTVTSAQKNPTAFYLCATRAFSDQPQHFGDGTRLSIL.